This TCR beta chain was recorded in a study of T cells in Graves' hyperthyroidism and ophthalmopathy (dated by TCRdb to between 2018 and 2021). For the study in its entirety: To identify TCR V-J signatures that set the groups apart, the researchers used a discovery cohort of 100 or so patients, made up of 43 with Graves' ophthalmopathy and 55 to 65 with stable Graves' hyperthyroidism. Thyroid tissue and blood T-cell repertoires from about 6 Graves' hyperthyroidism patients were also compared in the study. The roughly 94 discovery patients were randomly divided into training and test sets at a 7:3 ratio. According to the paper, TCR Vbeta CDR3 sequencing was carried out on 135 peripheral blood samples, which came from approximately 43 ophthalmopathy, 75 or so hyperthyroidism and roughly 17 progressor patients. After sampling, hyperthyroidism patients received methimazole starting at 30 mg daily, and ophthalmopathy patients received high-dose intravenous methylprednisolone. Prospective prediction of ophthalmopathy was tested in an independent validation cohort consisting of 18 to 20 hyperthyroidism patients and some 15 patients who later progressed to ophthalmopathy. Findings and caveats that apply to the study as a whole: In cross-validation, a model built on a 13 V-J signature told ophthalmopathy apart from stable hyperthyroidism with under 90% sensitivity and about 81% specificity, and in testing the same model reached 80%/75%. Sample size was not statistically predetermined, and investigators were not blinded to group allocation. Most expanded thyroid clonotypes (frequency above 0.001) were also detected in blood, a finding suggesting that blood repertoires may reflect thyroid immune responses. In validation, the model predicted progression to ophthalmopathy a median of roughly 6.2 months before onset, with 65% to 71% sensitivity and 72.22% specificity.

The TCR beta CDR3 regions were amplified from the RNA transcripts. For the first round of RT-PCR on the TCR CDR3, the HTBI primer set was used together with the Qiagen OneStep RT-PCR kit. Libraries were constructed in a second round of multiplex PCR, after which size selection and purification were carried out. Paired-end sequencing of the libraries was performed with 100 bp reads on an Illumina HiSeq2000. The paper's data handling went like this. SOAPnuke was used to process the raw data, with reads discarded if the reads contained adapters or uncalled bases, had a mean Phred below 15, or lacked an exact constant-primer or identifier match. COPE v1.2.5 was used to merge high-quality paired reads, and clonotypes were defined as unique nucleotide sequences. Clonotypes were aligned to IMGT TRBV, TRBD and TRBJ reference segments using MiTCR v1.1. The analysis included only V-J combinations with a frequency above 0.0001, which together covered around 99% of the repertoires. A TCS score was defined as the ratio between F50 (clonal expansion) and ExV (chaos), using BLOSUM62-based TCRdist between CDR3 peptides within each V-J. Welch's t-statistics and random forest reduced fewer than 550 V-J features to 10 to 15, which were used in a naive Bayes classifier (R e1071). The similarity between thyroid and blood repertoires was quantified using the Morisita-Horn index. Using fastp trimming at Q25 and MiXCR clonotype assembly, TCRdb reanalyzed the public sequencing data and kept in-frame beta chains. Every CDR3 protein is listed once, alongside the most common genes and DNA of its rows. The V and J calls come from TCRdb's annotation, not from the publication. The sample contains over 650,000 distinct CDR3 sequences, about 45% of them found a single time. The ten largest clones take up roughly 7.2% of the sample.

This clonotype occurred once. What antigen it recognizes has not been identified. The sample holds no much larger clone one base away, and base qualities are not on file. Evidence from one read is weak. Any patient with an uncontrolled infection, another autoimmune disease, pregnancy or lactation was excluded. Clinical symptoms, serum thyroxine and TRAb, thyroid ultrasound, and orbital computed tomography formed the basis for the diagnoses. Total RNA was extracted with Trizol reagent, and quality was checked on an Agilent 2100 Bioanalyzer. V is clipped by 9 bases and J by 1 base, and the sequence between their germline boundaries is 25 bases long. Taken from cysteine to phenylalanine, the CDR3 has 18 residues. Only CDR3 DNA is held: 54 bases, read in frame from base 1. Based on the germline V gene, the CDR1 and CDR2 sequences are SGHVT and SQSDAQ.

This chain joins TRBV7-4 to TRBJ1-5; 5 matching bases give a weak D call of TRBD1. The origin of this receptor is an adult man with Graves' disease, either hyperthyroidism or ophthalmopathy (not recorded which). Sequencing input: peripheral blood or thyroid tissue (not recorded which). The DNA sequence reads TGTGCCAGTGCGCCTCAGGTGAGGGGCTTTGCGAGCAATCAGCCCCAGCATTTT. Its amino acids are CASAPQVRGFASNQPQHF.